This TCR beta chain is from a study of radiation and T cells in renal cell carcinoma. Study findings and constraints: Top tumor clonotypes rose in blood 2 weeks post-radiation, then contracted.

Trimming took off 0 bases at V and 5 bases at J, with 13 bases between the two ends. This CDR3 spans 15 amino acids. The germline CDR1 and CDR2 sequences are SGHNT and YYREEE (reference sequence). TCRdb's copy holds only in-frame clones and misses some; the assay was immunoSEQ multiplex PCR. The sample contains about 77,000 clones, over 65% of which appear only once. Details on this clone: Its antigen is unidentified.

The time point: blood 4 weeks post-SBRT, at nephrectomy. Treatment of the sample: 15 Gy SBRT to primary tumor, nephrectomy 4 weeks later. Nephrectomy followed 15 Gy stereotactic body radiation by 4 weeks. The genes are TRBV5-4 and TRBJ2-3; D call uncertain. This receptor was identified in a woman aged 55 to 70 with renal cell carcinoma. Sequencing was performed on blood, taken from a patient whose treatment included radiotherapy and nephrectomy. CDR3 residues: CASSLEPEYGDTQYF. The CDR3 coding sequence is TGTGCCAGCAGCTTGGAGCCCGAATACGGAGATACGCAGTATTTT. Together with reference TRBV5-4 and TRBJ2-3, the CDR3 gives the full variable domain: ETGVTQSPTHLIKTRGQQVTLRCSSQSGHNTVSWYQQALGQGPQFIFQYYREEENGRGNFPPRFSGLQFPNYSSELNVNALELDDSALYLCASSLEPEYGDTQYFGPGTRLTVL.